One and the same sample provided the 7 T cell receptor beta chains below, sequenced in a study of CD8 T cells in Susac syndrome. RNA was extracted with the RNeasy kit, and a quantity of roughly 0.45 to 1 ug was reverse transcribed using random hexamers. In TCRdb, the immunoSEQ multiplex PCR reads were re-called with MiXCR into one record per CDR3 protein. This sample has about 110,000 distinct CDR3 sequences, with approximately 95% found just once. Material: CD8+ T cells from PBMCs. These receptors came from a human donor with Susac syndrome.

This clonotype was seen only a few times. The chain carries TRBV14 and TRBJ2-7; TRBD1 aligns across 9 bases. After removal of 3 bases from V and 7 bases from J, the junction contained 10 bases not matched to a gene. This CDR3 region has 15 residues. Per germline, CDR1 SGHDN and CDR2 FVKESK. The chain's CDR3 is CASSQNRGPRSEQYF. CDR3 nucleotide sequence: TGTGCCAGCAGCCAGAACAGGGGGCCTAGGTCGGAGCAGTACTTC.

This rearrangement joins TRBV5-1 to TRBJ2-7, with D unclear. V dropped 2 bases and J dropped 0 bases, with 12 bases sitting between them. Germline lookup yields CDR1 SGHRS and CDR2 YFSETQ. The CDR3 is 15 residues long. The CDR3 reads CASSFSHQPSYEQYF. The CDR3 DNA reads as TGCGCCAGCAGCTTCAGTCACCAACCCTCCTACGAGCAGTACTTC.

J is TRBJ1-6 and V is TRBV20-1; D is undetermined. The CDR3 totals 17 residues. V shed 1 base and J shed 0 bases, with 13 bases lying between them. In germline, CDR1 is DFQATT, CDR2 SNEGSKA (reference sequence). As DNA, the CDR3 is TGCAGTGCTAGAGGGGTTGAGACTAGCTCCTATAATTCACCCCTCCACTTT. Protein product: CSARGVETSSYNSPLHF.

V gene TRBV5-6 combines with J gene TRBJ1-5, with TRBD1 matching over 7 bases. This CDR3 spans 12 amino acids. The V and J ends lost 4 bases and 9 bases, in that order; junction bases with no gene match: 4. Germline lookup yields CDR1 SGHDT and CDR2 YYEEEE. The CDR3 DNA reads as TGTGCCAGCAGCGTAGGGGGCCTGCCCCAGCATTTT. Its translation is CASSVGGLPQHF.

This rearrangement joins TRBV12-3 or TRBV12-4 to TRBJ1-1; tentative D call: TRBD1 (6 bases). The CDR3 is made up of 13 amino acids. Trimming pared 7 bases from V and 4 bases from J, leaving 13 bases between. The CDR3 loop reads CASKTTGSTEAFF. The CDR3 nucleotides read TGTGCCAGCAAAACAACAGGGAGCACTGAAGCTTTCTTT.

This clonotype was observed a single time. The gene calls are TRBV4-3 and TRBJ1-2, with TRBD1 identical over 8 bases. Germline CDR1 and CDR2: LGHNA and YSLEER. The CDR3 runs to 15 residues. Losses at the gene ends were 0 bases for V and 4 bases for J; bases not matched to a gene: 4. The chain's CDR3 is CASSQDLTGVYGYTF. In DNA form, the CDR3 reads TGCGCCAGCAGCCAAGATCTGACAGGGGTCTATGGCTACACCTTC.

The rearrangement joins TRBV24-1 to TRBJ2-1, with 9 nucleotides matching TRBD2. Germline CDR1 KGHDR, CDR2 SFDVKD. Trimming at V came to 9 bases and at J to 8 bases, leaving 10 bases not matched to a gene. CDR3 length equals 14 residues. CDR3 DNA: TGTGCCACCTCCGGGCGGGGGGGCAGGGATGAGCAGTTCTTC. Amino acids: CATSGRGGRDEQFF.